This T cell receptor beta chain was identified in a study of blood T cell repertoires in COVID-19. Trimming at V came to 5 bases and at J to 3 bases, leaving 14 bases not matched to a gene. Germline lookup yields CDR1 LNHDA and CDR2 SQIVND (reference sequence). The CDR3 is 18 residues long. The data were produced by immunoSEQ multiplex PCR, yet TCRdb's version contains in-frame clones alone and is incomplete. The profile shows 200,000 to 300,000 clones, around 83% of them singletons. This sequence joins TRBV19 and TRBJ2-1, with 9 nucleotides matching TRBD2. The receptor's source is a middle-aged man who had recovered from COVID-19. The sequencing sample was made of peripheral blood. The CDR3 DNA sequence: TGTGCCAGTAGTGACGCCCGGCTAGCGGGAACAAACTACAATGAGCAGTTCTTC. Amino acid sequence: CASSDARLAGTNYNEQFF.